A selection of T cell receptor beta chains follows, all from one sample in a study of T cell responses to AZD1222 COVID-19 vaccine. Clones were read by immunoSEQ multiplex PCR, and TCRdb kept only the in-frame ones, dropping some. The table shows about 86,000 clones, with under 95% occurring only once. The sequenced sample was peripheral blood, obtained on day 0 of AZD1222 vaccination. These receptors were collected from an adult in good health. The CDR3 runs from the conserved cysteine through the conserved F or W.

>TRBV12-5|TRBJ2-7
CASGLNSGTYEQYF
>TRBV5-4|TRBJ2-1
CASSLDRSSYNEQFF
>TRBV28|TRBJ1-2
CASSLGQGFNYGYTF
>TRBV10-3|TRBJ1-1
CAIRPQGRAIEAFF
>TRBV5-1|TRBJ2-7
CASSWTPPTYEQYF
>TRBV27|TRBJ1-1
CASSFGWGTHTEAFF
>TRBV28|TRBJ2-7
CATTSGQTYEQYF
>TRBV7-9|TRBJ2-1
CASSVGGLAGQREFF
>TRBV11-3|TRBJ2-3
CASSFAETDTQYF
>TRBV12-3/TRBV12-4|TRBJ2-3
CASRLTRADTQYF
>TRBV4-1|TRBJ2-7
CASSQVYGGIEQYF
>TRBV5-8|TRBJ1-5
CASSNPDRDQPQHF
>TRBV12-3/TRBV12-4|TRBJ2-7
CASSRQGEYEQYF
>TRBV11-2|TRBJ2-1
CASSLGAGVDEQFF
>TRBV7-9|TRBJ1-4
CASSLQQDITGGKLFF
>TRBV4-2|TRBJ2-5
CASSPFSGGGRETQYF
>TRBV27|TRBJ2-7
CASSPISLQGNYEQYF
>TRBV12-1|TRBJ1-5
CASSSRTAAGSNQPQHF
>TRBV6-5|TRBJ1-3
CASRRDSNSGNTIYF
>TRBV7-9|TRBJ1-4
CASSLPGQDTTNEKLFF
>TRBV5-8|TRBJ1-2
CASSWGQPFYGYTF
>TRBV6-1|TRBJ1-2
CASSESGGSNYGYTF
>TRBV7-9|TRBJ1-6
CASSLEVGDSPLHF
>TRBV11-2|TRBJ2-5
CASSSGLARQETQYF
>TRBV6-1|TRBJ1-4
CASSEFVGNEKLFF
>TRBV3-1/TRBV3-2|TRBJ2-5
CASSQDGLAGPRPETQYF
>TRBV6-5|TRBJ2-2
CASSYHPGSLTGELFF
>TRBV12-5|TRBJ1-1
CASWDGMNTEAFF
>TRBV14|TRBJ1-2
CASSQALGASYGYTF
>TRBV12-3/TRBV12-4|TRBJ2-3
CASSNRGTQYF
>TRBV7-2|TRBJ2-3
CASSSGLAGGSDTQYF
>TRBV27|TRBJ1-2
CASSSQGAIRGYTF
>TRBV7-7|TRBJ2-3
CASSPGGTDTQYF
>TRBV9|TRBJ1-1
CASSDVTGTEAFF
>TRBV4-1|TRBJ1-1
CASSQVGTANTEAFF
>TRBV27|TRBJ1-1
CASSPGGGWTEAFF
>TRBV14|TRBJ1-6
CASSHIARSGTPLHF
>TRBV18|TRBJ1-1
CASSPGSDTEAFF
>TRBV29-1|TRBJ2-7
CSVEGTGDFISLGEQYF
>TRBV19|TRBJ1-4
CASRADRGREKLFF
>TRBV7-9|TRBJ2-1
CASSPGTSGSNEQFF
>TRBV5-4|TRBJ2-3
CASSLVLAGTTDTQYF
>TRBV11-2|TRBJ2-1
CASSSSGRGDEQFF
>TRBV7-8|TRBJ1-4
CASSLANRGLNEKLFF
>TRBV7-7|TRBJ2-7
CASSLGQGAYEQYF
>TRBV6-6|TRBJ2-7
CASSGGSAYEQYF
>TRBV6-1|TRBJ1-5
CASSEGGGNQPQHF
>TRBV30|TRBJ2-2
CAWSLGRGTGELFF
>TRBV29-1|TRBJ1-2
CSVRGQNGYTF